These T cell receptor beta chains were read from a single sample in a study of shared clonotypes between healthy human individuals. Libraries were prepared by immunoSEQ multiplex PCR; TCRdb keeps only in-frame clonotypes and omits some of them. The table shows about 580,000 clones, with roughly 98% occurring only once. The sample taken for sequencing was naive CD8+ T cells sorted from blood. These receptors came from a man aged 25-45 years in good health. Both conserved end residues are part of each CDR3. Fields, in order: CDR3 DNA, CDR3 protein, D gene, clone size, V gene, J gene. A D gene is named only where the DNA matches it firmly. Only some rows state a clone size, as once, few, many or a class for expanded clones.

DNA: TGTGCCAGCAGCAGTGGACTAGCGGGAGGGCCTGACACCGGGGAGCTGTTTTTT
CDR3: CASSSGLAGGPDTGELFF
D: TRBD2
size: .
V: TRBV7-7
J: TRBJ2-2

DNA: TGTGCCAGCAGCCCCCGACCCCGGGGGAACACCGGGGAGCTGTTTTTT
CDR3: CASSPRPRGNTGELFF
D: .
size: .
V: TRBV7-7
J: TRBJ2-2

DNA: TGCAGCGTTCTCCAGACCGGTCAGACCTACGAGCAGTACTTC
CDR3: CSVLQTGQTYEQYF
D: .
size: .
V: TRBV29-1
J: TRBJ2-7

DNA: TGCGCCAGCAGCTCCAACAGGGATTTCCACAATGAGCAGTTCTTC
CDR3: CASSSNRDFHNEQFF
D: .
size: .
V: TRBV5-1
J: TRBJ2-1

DNA: TGCGCCAGCAGTGAGTCGTGGGGCACGAACACTGAAGCTTTCTTT
CDR3: CASSESWGTNTEAFF
D: .
size: .
V: TRBV10-1
J: TRBJ1-1

DNA: TGTGCCACCAGCAGCCGGGACGGCCAAGAGATCTATGGCTACACCTTC
CDR3: CATSSRDGQEIYGYTF
D: .
size: .
V: TRBV15
J: TRBJ1-2

DNA: TGTGCCACCGACCAGGGGGCTGGGGCCAACGTCCTGACTTTC
CDR3: CATDQGAGANVLTF
D: TRBD1
size: few
V: TRBV10-3
J: TRBJ2-6

DNA: TGTGCCAGCAGCTTAGTAGGGGGGCGCGTTTCCGGGGAGCTGTTTTTT
CDR3: CASSLVGGRVSGELFF
D: .
size: .
V: TRBV7-9
J: TRBJ2-2

DNA: TGCGCCAGCAGCCAACGGACTAGCGGGTCTTATGAGCAGTTCTTC
CDR3: CASSQRTSGSYEQFF
D: TRBD2
size: .
V: TRBV4-1
J: TRBJ2-1

DNA: TGTGCCAGCAGTTTTTTGGGGGGCGGGCAAGCCGCTGAAGCTTTCTTT
CDR3: CASSFLGGGQAAEAFF
D: .
size: .
V: TRBV27
J: TRBJ1-1

DNA: TGTGCCAGCAGTTTGAGTCGGGGTGGCTACGAGCAGTACTTC
CDR3: CASSLSRGGYEQYF
D: .
size: .
V: TRBV27
J: TRBJ2-7

DNA: TGTGCCAGCAGCTTAGCCCTAGCCGCCTCCTACGAGCAGTACTTC
CDR3: CASSLALAASYEQYF
D: .
size: .
V: TRBV13
J: TRBJ2-7

DNA: TGCAGCGTTAACTCGCAATTAGGGGAGCAGTTCTTC
CDR3: CSVNSQLGEQFF
D: .
size: .
V: TRBV29-1
J: TRBJ2-1

DNA: TGCAGCGTTGAGGGGCTTTCAGATACCACTAGCGGGGGGACCTACGAGCAGTACTTC
CDR3: CSVEGLSDTTSGGTYEQYF
D: TRBD2
size: .
V: TRBV29-1
J: TRBJ2-7

DNA: TGTGCCAGCAGCTTAGAGGGCAGCAACACTGAAGCTTTCTTT
CDR3: CASSLEGSNTEAFF
D: .
size: once
V: TRBV7-9
J: TRBJ1-1

DNA: TGCAGCGTTGAAACAAGGGATGGCTACACCTTC
CDR3: CSVETRDGYTF
D: .
size: .
V: TRBV29-1
J: TRBJ1-2

DNA: TGTGCCAGCAGTTTTCGTCAGACCTCCTACAATGAGCAGTTCTTC
CDR3: CASSFRQTSYNEQFF
D: .
size: .
V: TRBV27
J: TRBJ2-1

DNA: TGTGCCAGCTACGCCGGTGCCGAACATTATGGCTACACCTTC
CDR3: CASYAGAEHYGYTF
D: .
size: .
V: TRBV2
J: TRBJ1-2

DNA: TGTGCCAGCAGCTCGTTGATCGGGACAGGGGCTAACTATGGCTACACCTTC
CDR3: CASSSLIGTGANYGYTF
D: TRBD1
size: .
V: TRBV4-2
J: TRBJ1-2

DNA: TGTGCCAGCAGCCCATCCCAGGGACTTGAGCAGTTCTTC
CDR3: CASSPSQGLEQFF
D: .
size: .
V: TRBV7-6
J: TRBJ2-1

DNA: TGTGCCAGCAGTTTATTCCGCTCCTACAATGAGCAGTTCTTC
CDR3: CASSLFRSYNEQFF
D: .
size: .
V: TRBV28
J: TRBJ2-1

DNA: TGTGCCAGCAGCTTAACAGGATTGGAGCAGTACTTC
CDR3: CASSLTGLEQYF
D: .
size: .
V: TRBV7-9
J: TRBJ2-7

DNA: TGCGCCAGCCGCGGGGACCTAGCGGGATGGAATGAGCAGTTCTTC
CDR3: CASRGDLAGWNEQFF
D: TRBD2
size: .
V: TRBV5-1
J: TRBJ2-1

DNA: TGCGCCAGCAGCCAAGCGGCAGGGCTGATTAAGGAGCAGTACTTC
CDR3: CASSQAAGLIKEQYF
D: .
size: .
V: TRBV4-1
J: TRBJ2-7

DNA: TGTGCCAGCAGAACATGGGCCGGGGAGCTGTTTTTT
CDR3: CASRTWAGELFF
D: .
size: once
V: TRBV6-5
J: TRBJ2-2

DNA: TGCGCCAGCAGCCCGATTCTCGGCGGGGAGCTGTTTTTT
CDR3: CASSPILGGELFF
D: .
size: .
V: TRBV4-3
J: TRBJ2-2

DNA: TGCGCCAGCAGCTGGGGACAGACTAGCACAGATACGCAGTATTTT
CDR3: CASSWGQTSTDTQYF
D: TRBD1
size: .
V: TRBV5-1
J: TRBJ2-3

DNA: TGTGCCAGCAGATATAGCGGCGAGACCCAGTACTTC
CDR3: CASRYSGETQYF
D: .
size: .
V: TRBV7-2
J: TRBJ2-5

DNA: TGTGCCAGCAGTGCCAGGTCCTACGAGCAGTACTTC
CDR3: CASSARSYEQYF
D: .
size: .
V: TRBV2
J: TRBJ2-7

DNA: TGTGCCATCAGTGAGGTCGGGGATGAAAAACTGTTTTTT
CDR3: CAISEVGDEKLFF
D: .
size: .
V: TRBV10-3
J: TRBJ1-4

DNA: TGTGCCAGCAGCTCGCTAGCGGGATTAAACACCGGGGAGCTGTTTTTT
CDR3: CASSSLAGLNTGELFF
D: TRBD2
size: .
V: TRBV5-8
J: TRBJ2-2

DNA: TGTGCCAGCAGCACCACGGGACAGGCCACCCAGTACGAGCAGTACTTC
CDR3: CASSTTGQATQYEQYF
D: TRBD1
size: .
V: TRBV9
J: TRBJ2-7

DNA: TGTGCCAGCAGCTTACCGCCAGGGGAAAGAGAATACGAGCAGTACTTC
CDR3: CASSLPPGEREYEQYF
D: .
size: .
V: TRBV7-9
J: TRBJ2-7

DNA: TGTGCCAGCAGCCCGATGACTAGTATAAATGAGCAGTTCTTC
CDR3: CASSPMTSINEQFF
D: .
size: .
V: TRBV11-2
J: TRBJ2-1

DNA: TGTGCCAGCAGTGAATTATCCTCCGGGACGGGTTACAATGAGCAGTTCTTC
CDR3: CASSELSSGTGYNEQFF
D: .
size: .
V: TRBV2
J: TRBJ2-1

DNA: TGCGCCAGCAGCCAAGATGATTCTAGCGGGAGGGACAGCTCCTACGAGCAGTACTTC
CDR3: CASSQDDSSGRDSSYEQYF
D: TRBD2
size: .
V: TRBV4-3
J: TRBJ2-7

DNA: TGTGCCAGCAGCGTTTACTCCGGGACTAGTCAGGACAATGAGCAGTTCTTC
CDR3: CASSVYSGTSQDNEQFF
D: TRBD2
size: .
V: TRBV9
J: TRBJ2-1

DNA: TGTGCCAGCAGTTTCACGGGGGGAAATCAGCCCCAGCATTTT
CDR3: CASSFTGGNQPQHF
D: .
size: .
V: TRBV27
J: TRBJ1-5

DNA: TGTGCCAGCTCCCAAGGTTCCGCCTATGGCTACACCTTC
CDR3: CASSQGSAYGYTF
D: .
size: .
V: TRBV9
J: TRBJ1-2

DNA: TGTGCCAGCAGTGAAGTGAGTAGCGGGATCTTCCAAGAGACCCAGTACTTC
CDR3: CASSEVSSGIFQETQYF
D: TRBD2
size: .
V: TRBV6-1
J: TRBJ2-5

DNA: TGTGCCAGCAGCAGAGGACTAGCGGGAAGATACGAGCAGTACTTC
CDR3: CASSRGLAGRYEQYF
D: TRBD2
size: .
V: TRBV7-9
J: TRBJ2-7